This T cell receptor beta chain stems from a study of naive and memory T cell subsets. Ligated cDNA underwent four rounds of PCR with nested alpha and beta constant region primers and SP2. Reverse transcription of blood and skin TCR RNA was primed at alpha and beta constant regions. TCRdb fed the UMI-ligation and nested PCR reads into MiXCR, producing one record per CDR3 protein. Of 37,000 or so distinct CDR3 sequences in the sample, approximately 11% were seen once. Germline values: CDR1 SGHRS, CDR2 YFSETQ. This CDR3 has 14 residues. The V gene end was trimmed by 1 base and the J gene end by 3 bases; junction bases not matched to a gene: 2. Treatment described: skin biopsy from PPD injection site in Mantoux-positive individual. An oligonucleotide containing a UMI was ligated to the 3' end of TCR cDNA. Skin biopsies came from PPD injection sites in Mantoux-positive individuals.

This chain joins TRBV5-1 and TRBJ1-2, with 8 nucleotides matching TRBD1. The sequences come from skin, collected from a tuberculin skin test site. The TCR was taken from an adult in good health. Here the CDR3 DNA reads TGCGCCAGCAGCTTGCTGGGACAGGACTATGGCTACACCTTC. Translated: CASSLLGQDYGYTF.